This T cell receptor beta chain came from a study of breast tumors, draining lymph nodes, adjacent tissues. TCRdb used MiXCR to reprocess the multiplex PCR reads, holding one entry per CDR3 protein. The sample gives 180,000 or so distinct CDR3 sequences, approximately 33% of which show up once; 4% to 4.5% is in the top ten. Points on this clonotype: Its antigen remains unknown.

The study, taken as a whole, reports: Tumors had less TCR diversity than lymph nodes, more than nontumor tissue. Tumor T cell lymph node origin was a supported hypothesis, not proven.

Trimming took off 7 bases at V and 1 base at J, with 10 bases between the two ends. This CDR3 has 13 residues. CDR1 and CDR2 (germline): SEHNR, FQNEAQ (reference sequence). The lymph nodes were axillary draining lymph nodes from breast cancer patients. The source material was axillary lymph node tissue. V gene TRBV7-9 combines with J gene TRBJ1-1, with D hard to call. The sequence derives from a female donor with breast cancer. Some clones in this sample may be carry-over from other donors' samples. This chain's CDR3 is CASKRPENTEAFF. CDR3 sequence (DNA): TGTGCCAGCAAGCGTCCAGAGAACACTGAAGCTTTCTTT.